The 26 T cell receptor beta chains presented below share a single source sample, sequenced in a study of shared clonotypes between healthy human individuals. Only in-frame clones appear in the TCRdb table, and some are missing; sequencing was by immunoSEQ multiplex PCR. This sample carries millions of clones, roughly nine tenths of them seen once, and the ten largest clones take over 0.12%. The sequenced sample was naive CD4+ T cells sorted from blood. Noted subset: CD45RA+ positively selected. Source of these receptors: a man aged 18 to 29 in good health.

This sequence joins TRBV7-3 and TRBJ2-5; 7 nucleotides agree with TRBD2. The germline CDR1 and CDR2 sequences are SGHTA and FQGTGA. The length of the CDR3 is 15 residues. Trimming at V came to 5 bases and at J to 2 bases, leaving 8 bases not matched to a gene. CDR3 nucleotide sequence: TGTGCCAGCAGCCCACGGGGGGACCAACAAGAGACCCAGTACTTC. Translation: CASSPRGDQQETQYF.

This rearrangement joins TRBV6-1 to TRBJ2-1; 9 positions match TRBD2. Per the germline V gene, CDR1 is MNHNS and CDR2 is SASEGT. J lost 8 bases, V lost 2 bases, and 19 bases had no gene match. The length of the CDR3 is 19 residues. The CDR3 DNA is TGTGCCAGCAGTGAAAGACTTATGGGTAGCGGGGGCTTCTTCGATGAGCAGTTCTTC. The encoded protein is CASSERLMGSGGFFDEQFF.

Here the CDR3 DNA reads TGTGCCAGCAGCCGCCGGGACAGGGCGTACTTC. This gives the protein CASSRRDRAYF. The chain uses TRBV7-9 and TRBJ2-4; 9 bases are a match to TRBD1. V shed 5 bases, J shed 15 bases, and the junction held 5 bases outside the gene matches. The germline gives CDR1 SEHNR, CDR2 FQNEAQ (reference sequence). This CDR3 has 11 residues.

Regarding this clone: This CDR3 is also generated by other DNA sequences in the sample. V gene TRBV5-1 combines with J gene TRBJ2-7; D unresolved. Deletions cut 0 bases from V and 1 base from J, with 8 bases between. The CDR3 runs to 14 residues. CDR1 and CDR2 from the germline V gene are SGHRS and YFSETQ. In DNA form, the CDR3 reads TGCGCCAGCAGCTTGGAGGGATTTTCCTACGAGCAGTACTTC. Translated: CASSLEGFSYEQYF.

V and J are TRBV12-5 and TRBJ1-2, with unresolved D. The CDR3 contains 17 residues. The V gene's germline CDR1 is LGHNT and CDR2 FRNRAP. Between the trimmed V and J ends, which lost 2 bases and 6 bases, there was a span of 22 bases. The chain's CDR3 is CASGLSRPDPTWHGYTF. CDR3 DNA sequence: TGTGCTAGTGGTTTGTCGAGACCTGACCCCACTTGGCATGGCTACACCTTC.

This rearrangement joins TRBV5-6 to TRBJ1-1; perhaps TRBD1 as D (6 bases). CDR3 length: 16 amino acids. V shed 1 base and J shed 0 bases, with 13 bases lying between them. Germline-derived CDR1 and CDR2 are SGHDT and YYEEEE. DNA of the CDR3: TGTGCCAGCAGCTTGCGGGGGGCGCCTTTGAACACTGAAGCTTTCTTT. Encoded protein: CASSLRGAPLNTEAFF. Combining the CDR3 with reference TRBV5-6 and TRBJ1-1 gives the whole variable domain DAGVTQSPTHLIKTRGQQVTLRCSPKSGHDTVSWYQQALGQGPQFIFQYYEEEERQRGNFPDRFSGHQFPNYSSELNVNALLLGDSALYLCASSLRGAPLNTEAFFGQGTRLTVV.

The chain is built from TRBV6-5 and TRBJ2-2, with TRBD2 as a possible D gene (6 bases). Germline V gene data show CDR1 as MNHEY and CDR2 as SVGAGI. The CDR3 is 14 residues long. V dropped 10 bases and J dropped 3 bases, with 15 bases sitting between them. In nucleotides, the CDR3 is TGTGCCACCGCTTGGGACTTTTACACCGGGGAGCTGTTTTTT. It yields the protein CATAWDFYTGELFF.

This rearrangement joins TRBV7-9 to TRBJ2-5; D is ambiguous. The V gene lost 5 bases and the J gene lost 4 bases, with 11 bases spanning the gap. Germline V gene sequence: CDR1 SEHNR, CDR2 FQNEAQ (reference sequence). The CDR3 runs to 13 residues. The CDR3 spells CASSRDGRETQYF. The CDR3, as DNA: TGTGCCAGCAGCCGAGACGGGCGAGAGACCCAGTACTTC.

This chain links TRBV4-3 with TRBJ2-2; 8 bases match TRBD1. V lost 0 bases, J lost 4 bases, and 4 bases stayed unmatched. In germline, CDR1 is LGHNA, CDR2 YSLEER. The CDR3 consists of 16 residues. CDR3 sequence: CASSQDNRGITGELFF. CDR3 DNA: TGCGCCAGCAGCCAAGACAACAGGGGGATCACCGGGGAGCTGTTTTTT.

The rearrangement uses TRBV15 and TRBJ2-3; possibly TRBD1 or TRBD2 for D (5 bases each). Trimming removed 1 base from V and 0 bases from J, with 17 bases in between. From germline, CDR1 is LNHNV and CDR2 YYDKDF (reference sequence). This CDR3 is built from 18 residues. CDR3 amino acids: CATSRVTGRLVSTDTQYF. CDR3 in DNA: TGTGCCACCAGCAGAGTCACGGGACGCCTTGTCAGCACAGATACGCAGTATTTT.

This clone was seen just once. V usage is TRBV6-5 and J usage is TRBJ1-1; D may be TRBD1 (5 bases). Trimming stripped 2 bases from V and 4 bases from J, with 17 bases between. This CDR3 has 16 amino acids. Germline-derived CDR1 and CDR2 are MNHEY and SVGAGI. The CDR3: CASSYIGGGVATEAFF. CDR3 nucleotides: TGTGCCAGCAGTTACATCGGGGGTGGGGTAGCCACTGAAGCTTTCTTT.

J is TRBJ2-5 and V is TRBV5-4; D is ambiguous. Germline V gives CDR1 SGHNT, CDR2 YYREEE (reference sequence). The CDR3 totals 14 residues. V was clipped by 0 bases and J by 5 bases, with 11 bases between them. The CDR3 DNA is TGTGCCAGCAGCTTGGGGCAGGCGATGGAGACCCAGTACTTC. Amino acid sequence: CASSLGQAMETQYF.

As for this clone: Compared with germline, one end of the junction differs, possibly owing to a read error. V gene TRBV7-7 combines with J gene TRBJ2-2; D is unclear. The CDR3 runs 15 residues. Germline V lookup: CDR1 SSHAT, CDR2 FNYEAQ (reference sequence). CDR3 protein: CASSSGYQNTGELFF. In DNA, the CDR3 is TGTGCTAGCAGCTCCGGCTACCAAAACACCGGGGAGCTGTTTTTT.

The chain employs TRBV28 and TRBJ1-1; D gene unclear. Germline-derived CDR1 and CDR2 are MDHEN and SYDVKM. The V end lost 7 bases, the J end lost 6 bases, and 18 bases lay between the germline ends. The CDR3 totals 14 residues. The DNA for the CDR3 is TGTGCCAGCACCACCCAAGCTGGGGTACCTGAAGCTTTCTTT. Translated: CASTTQAGVPEAFF.

The chain links TRBV10-3 to TRBJ2-7; 10 nucleotides line up with TRBD2. Germline V lookup: CDR1 ENHRY, CDR2 SYGVKD. This CDR3 region has 13 residues. Germline trimming cut 6 bases from V and 4 bases from J; bases unmatched to any gene: 3. CDR3 sequence (DNA): TGTGCCATCAGAGGACTAGCGGCATACGAGCAGTACTTC. Its protein is CAIRGLAAYEQYF.

The J gene is TRBJ2-7, the V gene TRBV7-2; D tentatively reads TRBD1 or TRBD2 (7 bases each). CDR1 SGHTA and CDR2 FQGNSA come from the germline V gene. The CDR3 totals 18 residues. Trimming removed 2 bases from V and 3 bases from J, with 23 bases in between. The CDR3 bases are TGTGCCAGCAGCTTACGAGGTGGTGGCGGGAGACAGGGCTACGAGCAGTACTTC. Protein sequence: CASSLRGGGGRQGYEQYF.

The table lists this clone with a few counts. One junction end does not reproduce the germline sequence, and a read error may be involved. The chain carries TRBV19 and TRBJ1-4; D unclear. Germline loops: CDR1 LNHDA, CDR2 SQIVND (reference sequence). This CDR3 is built from 12 residues. In nucleotides, the CDR3 is TGTGCCAGTAGGACGGGTAATGGAAAACTGTTTTTT. It encodes CASRTGNGKLFF.

For this clone: The identical CDR3 is also encoded by other nucleotide sequences in the sample. The chain carries TRBV7-6 and TRBJ2-7, with 9 positions matching TRBD1. CDR3 length: 14 residues. J gave up 2 bases and V 5 bases, and 4 bases lay outside the gene matches. Germline loops: CDR1 SGHVS, CDR2 FNYEAQ. DNA for the CDR3: TGTGCCAGCAGCCTGGGACAGGGTGCCTACGAGCAGTACTTC. It translates to CASSLGQGAYEQYF.

The J gene is TRBJ2-1, the V gene TRBV11-2, with D unclear. Germline V gene data show CDR1 as SGHAT and CDR2 as FQNNGV. CDR3 length equals 12 residues. V was clipped by 2 bases and J by 5 bases, with 4 bases between them. For the CDR3, the DNA is TGTGCCAGCAGCTTAACCCACAATGAGCAGTTCTTC. This gives the protein CASSLTHNEQFF.

V usage is TRBV2 and J usage is TRBJ2-5; TRBD1 is a possible D gene (5 bases). Germline V CDR1 and CDR2: SNHLY, FYNNEI. V was shortened by 8 bases and J by 5 bases, with 12 bases between the two germline ends. CDR3 length: 12 amino acids. The CDR3 sequence is CASLRPGETQYF. The CDR3 coding sequence is TGTGCCAGCTTGAGGCCAGGGGAGACCCAGTACTTC. The full variable domain, its missing parts supplied by reference TRBV2 and TRBJ2-5, is EPEVTQTPSHQVTQMGQEVILRCVPISNHLYFYWYRQILGQKVEFLVSFYNNEISEKSEIFDDQFSVERPDGSNFTLKIRSTKLEDSAMYFCASLRPGETQYFGPGTRLLVL.

The J gene is TRBJ1-2, the V gene TRBV6-1; D is unresolved. CDR3 length: 12 amino acids. The germline V gene has CDR1 MNHNS and CDR2 SASEGT. Trimming removed 3 bases at V and 8 bases at J, with 10 bases between. The CDR3 sequence is CASSEAPWGYTF. CDR3 bases: TGTGCCAGCAGTGAGGCTCCTTGGGGCTACACCTTC.

The V and J genes are TRBV18 and TRBJ1-1; D not resolved. Trimming cost V 3 bases and J 1 base, with 9 bases left between them. The CDR3 is 14 residues long. The germline CDR1 and CDR2 sequences are KGHSH and LQKENI. The CDR3 protein is CASSPRAANTEAFF. The CDR3 coding sequence is TGTGCCAGCTCACCCCGGGCGGCGAACACTGAAGCTTTCTTT.

The chain uses TRBV7-8 and TRBJ1-6; 9 bases fit TRBD1. The CDR3 has 15 residues. Germline CDR1 reads SGHVS; CDR2 reads FQNEAQ. V was pared by 1 base and J by 7 bases, with 2 bases of the junction left unmatched. The DNA for the CDR3 is TGTGCCAGCAGCTTAGGGGGGACAGGGAATTCACCCCTCCACTTT. It encodes CASSLGGTGNSPLHF.

In the case of this clone: This is likely a read error, given that the CDR3 carries no conserved phenylalanine or tryptophan at its end. This CDR3 reads CASSQEYLIRTGEANYGYTL. The CDR3 DNA sequence: TGCGCCAGCAGCCAAGAGTATTTAATCAGGACAGGGGAAGCTAACTATGGCTACACCCTC. V gene TRBV4-3 combines with J gene TRBJ1-2, with 9 bases matching TRBD1. Germline CDR1 reads LGHNA; CDR2 reads YSLEER. This CDR3 is built from 20 residues. The V segment lost 0 bases and the J segment 0 bases; nucleotides outside the gene matches: 14.

V and J are TRBV19 and TRBJ1-6; the D gene is possibly TRBD1 (5 bases). Germline V gene sequence: CDR1 LNHDA, CDR2 SQIVND (reference sequence). V lost 3 bases to trimming and J lost 7 bases, with 10 bases between them. The CDR3 contains 14 residues. The CDR3 reads CASSILGQNSPLHF. In DNA form, the CDR3 reads TGTGCCAGTAGTATTCTGGGGCAGAATTCACCCCTCCACTTT.

The CDR3 DNA follows: TGCGCCAGCAGCGCCGACCCCCTGGCTGGAAACACCATATATTTT. Translation: CASSADPLAGNTIYF. The chain links TRBV5-1 to TRBJ1-3, with unresolved D. Trimming shortened V by 4 bases and J by 2 bases, and 13 bases separated the two germline ends. Germline assignment: CDR1 SGHRS and CDR2 YFSETQ. CDR3 length: 15 residues.